This T cell receptor beta chain was sequenced in a study of cytomegalovirus exposure and HLA in healthy donors. The wider study: A later analysis reported the same platform for the 110 or so validation repertoires and the 666 first-cohort repertoires. Study-wide points: The classifier was said to identify cytomegalovirus status with high specificity and sensitivity. Specificity of a few CMV-associated chains for CMV antigens was verified in vitro.

This clone was seen a single time. No antigen is known for it. The data were produced by immunoSEQ multiplex PCR, yet TCRdb's version contains in-frame clones alone and is incomplete. Among approximately 65,000 clones listed, more than 85% were seen once. The V and J ends lost 2 bases and 3 bases respectively, with 14 bases between them. The V gene's germline CDR1 is SGHRS and CDR2 YFSETQ. The CDR3 runs to 15 residues. The chain couples TRBV5-1 to TRBJ1-1; D possibly corresponds to TRBD1 (6 bases). The specimen was PBMCs. This sequence was found in a man aged 18 to 30 in good health and CMV-seropositive. CDR3 DNA: TGCGCCAGCAGCTTTTCGGCAGGGGTGGACACTGAAGCTTTCTTT. Translation gives CASSFSAGVDTEAFF. The variable domain in full, completed from reference TRBV5-1 and TRBJ1-1, reads KAGVTQTPRYLIKTRGQQVTLSCSPISGHRSVSWYQQTPGQGLQFLFEYFSETQRNKGNFPGRFSGRQFSNSRSEMNVSTLELGDSALYLCASSFSAGVDTEAFFGQGTRLTVV.